This record looks at one TCR beta chain sequence and its context. Its specificity is unknown. The sample belongs to a study of T cell responses to AZD1222 COVID-19 vaccine. Assay used: immunoSEQ multiplex PCR; TCRdb lists only in-frame clones, some missing. The table lists 70,000 to 95,000 clones, 85% to 90% of them singletons, with approximately 1.4% in the top ten. Whole-study findings and limits: Clonal diversity may have been underestimated in mostly white British donors. It was only a handful of AZD1222 recipients who were seropositive at baseline.

The germline V and J ends were trimmed by 1 base and 5 bases, with 12 bases remaining between them. The length of the CDR3 is 15 residues. The germline V gene has CDR1 MNHNY and CDR2 SVGAGI (reference sequence). The source is an adult who received the AZD1222 COVID-19 vaccine. This chain links TRBV6-6 with TRBJ1-5, with D possibly matching TRBD1 (6 bases). The specimen was peripheral blood, collected 28 days after the second AZD1222 dose. The CDR3 sequence: CASSYFTGQDQPQHF. The DNA of the CDR3 is TGTGCCAGCAGTTACTTCACAGGGCAGGATCAGCCCCAGCATTTT.